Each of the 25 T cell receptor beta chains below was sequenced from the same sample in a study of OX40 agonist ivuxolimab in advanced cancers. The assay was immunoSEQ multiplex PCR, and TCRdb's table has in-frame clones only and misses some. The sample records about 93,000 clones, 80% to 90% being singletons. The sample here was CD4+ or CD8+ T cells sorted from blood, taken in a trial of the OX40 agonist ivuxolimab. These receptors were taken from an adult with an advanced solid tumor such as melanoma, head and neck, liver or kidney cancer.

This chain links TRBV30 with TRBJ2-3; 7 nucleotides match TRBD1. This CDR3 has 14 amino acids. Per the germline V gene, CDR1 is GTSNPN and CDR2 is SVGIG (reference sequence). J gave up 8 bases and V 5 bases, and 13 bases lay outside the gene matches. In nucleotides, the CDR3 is TGTGCCTGGTCAGTCGGGACAGCCGCGGGTACGCAGTATTTT. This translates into CAWSVGTAAGTQYF.

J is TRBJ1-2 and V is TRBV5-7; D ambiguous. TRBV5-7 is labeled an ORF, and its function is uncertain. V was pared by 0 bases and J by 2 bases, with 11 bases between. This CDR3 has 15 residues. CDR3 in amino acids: CASSLGLGENYGYTF. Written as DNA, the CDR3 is TGTGCCAGCAGCTTGGGGCTGGGAGAGAACTATGGCTACACCTTC.

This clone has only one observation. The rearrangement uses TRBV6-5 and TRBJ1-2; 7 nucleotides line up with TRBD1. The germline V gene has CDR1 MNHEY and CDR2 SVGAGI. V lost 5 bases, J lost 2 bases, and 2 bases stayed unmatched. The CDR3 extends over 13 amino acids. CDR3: CASSKQGNYGYTF. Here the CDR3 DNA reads TGTGCCAGCAGTAAACAGGGGAACTATGGCTACACCTTC.

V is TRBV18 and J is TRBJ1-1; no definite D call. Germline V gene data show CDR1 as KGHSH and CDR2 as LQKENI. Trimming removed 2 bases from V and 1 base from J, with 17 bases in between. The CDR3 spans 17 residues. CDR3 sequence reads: CASSPFSSGFQNTEAFF. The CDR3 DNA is TGTGCCAGCTCACCATTTTCCTCAGGATTCCAGAACACTGAAGCTTTCTTT.

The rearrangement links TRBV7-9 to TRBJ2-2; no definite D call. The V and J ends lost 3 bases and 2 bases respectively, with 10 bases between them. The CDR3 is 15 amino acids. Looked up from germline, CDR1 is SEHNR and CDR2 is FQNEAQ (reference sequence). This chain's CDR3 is CASSFLTSNTGELFF. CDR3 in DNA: TGTGCCAGCAGCTTTCTGACTTCTAACACCGGGGAGCTGTTTTTT.

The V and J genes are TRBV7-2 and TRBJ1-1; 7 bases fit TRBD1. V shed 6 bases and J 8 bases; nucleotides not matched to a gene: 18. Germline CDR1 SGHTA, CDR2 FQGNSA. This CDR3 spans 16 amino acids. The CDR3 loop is CASSPGGNTGVEEAFF. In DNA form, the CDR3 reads TGTGCCAGCAGTCCGGGGGGGAACACAGGGGTTGAAGAAGCTTTCTTT.

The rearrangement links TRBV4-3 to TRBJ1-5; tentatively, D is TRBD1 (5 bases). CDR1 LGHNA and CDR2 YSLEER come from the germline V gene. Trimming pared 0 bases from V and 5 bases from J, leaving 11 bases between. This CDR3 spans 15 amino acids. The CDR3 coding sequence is TGCGCCAGCAGCCAAGATCGGGGGGGGTATCAGCCCCAGCATTTT. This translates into CASSQDRGGYQPQHF.

The CDR3 DNA reads as TGTGCCAGCAGCTTAAAAGGTGGGGGCCTTAATCAGCCCCAGCATTTT. It encodes CASSLKGGGLNQPQHF. V usage is TRBV7-3 and J usage is TRBJ1-5, with a weak D call TRBD1 (6 bases). Germline V CDR1 and CDR2: SGHTA, FQGTGA. The CDR3 is 16 residues long. Between the trimmed V and J ends, which lost 1 base and 4 bases, there was a span of 14 bases.

The chain's CDR3 is CASSMRGTEAFF. The CDR3 DNA is TGTGCCAGTAGTATGAGAGGCACTGAAGCTTTCTTT. This chain uses TRBV19 with TRBJ1-1; D is unresolved. Trimming pared 3 bases from V and 4 bases from J, leaving 6 bases between. This CDR3 comprises 12 residues. Germline CDR1 LNHDA, CDR2 SQIVND (reference sequence).

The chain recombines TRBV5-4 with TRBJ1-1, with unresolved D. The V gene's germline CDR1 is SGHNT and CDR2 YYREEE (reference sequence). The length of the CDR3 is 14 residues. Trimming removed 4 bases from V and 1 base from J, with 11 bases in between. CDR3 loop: CASSPRGGNTEAFF. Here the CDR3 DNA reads TGTGCCAGCAGCCCCCGGGGAGGGAACACTGAAGCTTTCTTT.

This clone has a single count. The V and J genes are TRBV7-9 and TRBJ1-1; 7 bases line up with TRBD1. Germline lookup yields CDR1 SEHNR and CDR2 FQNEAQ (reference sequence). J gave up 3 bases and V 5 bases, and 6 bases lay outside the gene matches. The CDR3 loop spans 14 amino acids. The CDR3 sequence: CASSPGGTYTEAFF. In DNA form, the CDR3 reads TGTGCCAGCAGCCCAGGGGGTACGTACACTGAAGCTTTCTTT.

The CDR3 DNA is TGTGCCAGCAGTCCATATCCTCGGACGGGGAACACCGGGGAGCTGTTTTTT. Its translation: CASSPYPRTGNTGELFF. V is TRBV28 and J is TRBJ2-2; no clear D. The CDR3 has 17 residues. V gave up 5 bases and J gave up 1 base, with 17 bases separating them. Germline CDR1 and CDR2: MDHEN and SYDVKM. The whole variable domain, filled in from reference TRBV28 and TRBJ2-2, reads DVKVTQSSRYLVKRTGEKVFLECVQDMDHENMFWYRQDPGLGLRLIYFSYDVKMKEKGDIPEGYSVSREKKERFSLILESASTNQTSMYLCASSPYPRTGNTGELFFGEGSRLTVL.

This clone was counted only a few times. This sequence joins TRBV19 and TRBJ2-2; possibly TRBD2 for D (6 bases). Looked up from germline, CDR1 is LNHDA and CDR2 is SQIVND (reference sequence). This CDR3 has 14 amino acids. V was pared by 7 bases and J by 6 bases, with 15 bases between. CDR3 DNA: TGTGCCAGTACTACGGGAGTAGCGGCCGGGGAGCTGTTTTTT. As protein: CASTTGVAAGELFF.

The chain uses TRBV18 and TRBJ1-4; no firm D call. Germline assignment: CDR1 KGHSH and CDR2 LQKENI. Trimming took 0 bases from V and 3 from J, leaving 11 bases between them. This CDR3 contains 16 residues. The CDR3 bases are TGTGCCAGCTCACCACCGGGATTTGACCCTAATGAAAAACTGTTTTTT. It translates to CASSPPGFDPNEKLFF.

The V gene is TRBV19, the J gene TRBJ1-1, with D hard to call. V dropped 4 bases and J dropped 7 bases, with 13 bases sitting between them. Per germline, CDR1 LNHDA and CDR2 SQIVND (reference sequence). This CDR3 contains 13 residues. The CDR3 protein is CASSTNIDGEAFF. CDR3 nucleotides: TGTGCCAGTAGTACGAACATTGACGGTGAAGCTTTCTTT.

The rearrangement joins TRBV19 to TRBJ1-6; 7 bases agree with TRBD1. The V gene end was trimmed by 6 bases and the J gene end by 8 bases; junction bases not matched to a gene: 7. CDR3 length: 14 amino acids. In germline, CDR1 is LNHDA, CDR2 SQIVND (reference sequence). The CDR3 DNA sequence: TGTGCCAGTAGCCCCCGGGACAGCTATTCACCCCTCCACTTT. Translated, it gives CASSPRDSYSPLHF.

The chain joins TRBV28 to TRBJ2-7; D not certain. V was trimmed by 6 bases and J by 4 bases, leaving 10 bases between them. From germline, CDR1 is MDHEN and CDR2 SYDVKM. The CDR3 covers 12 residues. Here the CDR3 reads CASSPVGYEQYF. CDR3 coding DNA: TGTGCCAGCAGCCCCGTGGGTTACGAGCAGTACTTC.

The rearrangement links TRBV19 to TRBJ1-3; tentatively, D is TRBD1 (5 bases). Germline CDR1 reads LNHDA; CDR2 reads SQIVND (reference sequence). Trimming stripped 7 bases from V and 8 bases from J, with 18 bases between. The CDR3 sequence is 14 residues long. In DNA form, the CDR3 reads TGTGCCAGTACTCCCGGGGGGGGTACGGACACCATATATTTT. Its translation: CASTPGGGTDTIYF.

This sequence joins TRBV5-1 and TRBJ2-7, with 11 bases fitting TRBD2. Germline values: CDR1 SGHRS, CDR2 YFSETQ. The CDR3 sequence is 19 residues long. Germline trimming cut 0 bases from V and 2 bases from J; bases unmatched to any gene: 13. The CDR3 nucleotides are TGCGCCAGCAGCTTGGGAGCCACGGGAGGGACTAGCGGCCCCTACGAGCAGTACTTC. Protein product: CASSLGATGGTSGPYEQYF.

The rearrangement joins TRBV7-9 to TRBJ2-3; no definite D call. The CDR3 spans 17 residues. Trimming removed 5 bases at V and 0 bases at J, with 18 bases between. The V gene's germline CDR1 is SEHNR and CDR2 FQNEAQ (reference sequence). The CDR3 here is CASSASKVTGSTDTQYF. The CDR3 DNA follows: TGTGCCAGCAGCGCCTCGAAGGTTACGGGCAGCACAGATACGCAGTATTTT.

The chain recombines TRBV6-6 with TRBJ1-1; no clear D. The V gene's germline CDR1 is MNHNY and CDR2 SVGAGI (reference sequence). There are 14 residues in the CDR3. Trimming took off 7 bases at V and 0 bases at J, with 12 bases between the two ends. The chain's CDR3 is CASIPGGLNTEAFF. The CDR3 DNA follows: TGTGCCAGCATTCCGGGAGGTTTGAACACTGAAGCTTTCTTT.

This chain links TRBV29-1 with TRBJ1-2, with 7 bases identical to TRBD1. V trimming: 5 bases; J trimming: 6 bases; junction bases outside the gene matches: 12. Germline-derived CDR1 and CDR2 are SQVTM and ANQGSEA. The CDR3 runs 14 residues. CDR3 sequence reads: CSVPKTTGEDGYTF. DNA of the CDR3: TGCAGCGTTCCAAAAACAACAGGGGAGGATGGCTACACCTTC.

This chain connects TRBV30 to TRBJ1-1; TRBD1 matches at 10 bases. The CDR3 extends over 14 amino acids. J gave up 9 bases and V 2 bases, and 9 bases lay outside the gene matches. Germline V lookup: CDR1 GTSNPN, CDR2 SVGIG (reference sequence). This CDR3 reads CAWSTRGQGTQAFF. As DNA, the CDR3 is TGTGCCTGGAGTACAAGGGGACAGGGGACTCAAGCTTTCTTT.

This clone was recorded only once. The CDR3 here is CASSEDRGITDTQYF. As DNA, the CDR3 is TGTGCCAGCAGTGAGGACAGGGGAATCACAGATACGCAGTATTTT. The J gene is TRBJ2-3, the V gene TRBV2; 9 nucleotides align to TRBD1. Germline-derived CDR1 and CDR2 are SNHLY and FYNNEI. V gave up 3 bases and J gave up 2 bases; unmatched junction bases: 3. The CDR3 spans 15 residues.

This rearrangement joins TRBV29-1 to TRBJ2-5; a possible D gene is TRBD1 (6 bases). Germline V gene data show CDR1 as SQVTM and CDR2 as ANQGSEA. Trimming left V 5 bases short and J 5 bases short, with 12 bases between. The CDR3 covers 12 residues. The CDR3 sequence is CSVQQGAETQYF. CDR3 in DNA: TGCAGCGTTCAACAGGGAGCCGAGACCCAGTACTTC.